The next 20 T cell receptor beta chains were all read from a single sample in a study of blood T cell repertoires in COVID-19. Produced via immunoSEQ multiplex PCR; TCRdb's table is partial and in-frame only. The sample records fewer than 400,000 clones, about 92% being singletons. Sample: PBMCs or T cells enriched from blood (not recorded which). The receptors originated from a woman aged 25 to 39 who had recovered from COVID-19.

This chain joins TRBV4-2 and TRBJ2-3, with D maybe TRBD1 (5 bases). The CDR3 contains 15 residues. Germline assignment: CDR1 LGHNA and CDR2 YNFKEQ. V lost 1 base, J lost 5 bases, and 13 bases lay in between. The CDR3, as DNA: TGTGCCAGCAGCCAAGGGGGCGGTCCCGAAGATACGCAGTATTTT. It yields the protein CASSQGGGPEDTQYF.

The rearrangement uses TRBV5-5 and TRBJ1-3; D possibly corresponds to TRBD1 (6 bases). Trimming shortened V by 4 bases and J by 0 bases, and 17 bases separated the two germline ends. The CDR3 is 17 residues long. Looked up from germline, CDR1 is SGHKS and CDR2 is YYEKEE (reference sequence). The CDR3 spells CASSRAIRDTSGNTIYF. The CDR3 coding sequence is TGTGCCAGCAGCCGGGCCATACGGGACACCTCTGGAAACACCATATATTTT.

The chain recombines TRBV5-1 with TRBJ2-7; a possible D gene is TRBD1 (6 bases). CDR1 is SGHRS, CDR2 YFSETQ, per germline. V dropped 0 bases and J dropped 2 bases, with 9 bases sitting between them. The CDR3 runs 14 residues. The CDR3 sequence is CASSLGGTTYEQYF. DNA of the CDR3: TGCGCCAGCAGCTTGGGAGGGACAACCTACGAGCAGTACTTC.

The rearrangement links TRBV28 to TRBJ1-2; D possibly corresponds to TRBD1 (6 bases). Trimming left V 3 bases short and J 2 bases short, with 7 bases between. The length of the CDR3 is 13 residues. The V gene's germline CDR1 is MDHEN and CDR2 SYDVKM. CDR3 protein: CASSLGHNYGYTF. CDR3 nucleotide sequence: TGTGCCAGCAGTTTGGGACACAACTATGGCTACACCTTC.

This clone showed up just a few times. This chain links TRBV4-3 with TRBJ2-1; TRBD2 matches at 9 bases. J was trimmed by 0 bases and V by 0 bases; bases with no gene match: 6. Germline CDR1 and CDR2: LGHNA and YSLEER. CDR3 size: 18 residues. The CDR3 sequence: CASSQDHGGRASYNEQFF. CDR3 in DNA: TGCGCCAGCAGCCAAGATCACGGCGGGAGGGCCTCCTACAATGAGCAGTTCTTC.

The V gene is TRBV19, the J gene TRBJ2-7; D may be TRBD1 (6 bases). CDR3 length equals 14 residues. V dropped 5 bases and J dropped 2 bases, with 13 bases sitting between them. The germline V gene encodes CDR1 LNHDA and CDR2 SQIVND (reference sequence). The CDR3 sequence is CASSPSTGPYEQYF. The CDR3 DNA follows: TGTGCCAGTAGTCCCTCGACAGGCCCCTACGAGCAGTACTTC.

The chain recombines TRBV4-2 with TRBJ2-5, with 7 bases lining up with TRBD2. CDR1 LGHNA and CDR2 YNFKEQ come from the germline V gene. V was pared by 1 base and J by 5 bases, with 10 bases of the junction left unmatched. This CDR3 spans 16 amino acids. The CDR3 region is CASSQGTRLAVETQYF. CDR3 DNA sequence: TGTGCCAGCAGCCAAGGGACACGACTAGCCGTGGAGACCCAGTACTTC.

The table lists this clone with a count of one. The chain employs TRBV28 and TRBJ1-1; D call uncertain. Trimming pared 3 bases from V and 0 bases from J, leaving 5 bases between. Germline CDR1 MDHEN, CDR2 SYDVKM. The CDR3 sequence is 13 residues long. This CDR3 reads CASSFTLNTEAFF. For the CDR3, the DNA is TGTGCCAGCAGTTTTACTTTGAACACTGAAGCTTTCTTT. Full variable domain (outside the CDR3, taken from reference TRBV28 and TRBJ1-1): DVKVTQSSRYLVKRTGEKVFLECVQDMDHENMFWYRQDPGLGLRLIYFSYDVKMKEKGDIPEGYSVSREKKERFSLILESASTNQTSMYLCASSFTLNTEAFFGQGTRLTVV.

The chain combines TRBV12-5 with TRBJ1-5; D not resolved. This CDR3 is 13 amino acids long. Trimming shortened V by 8 bases and J by 6 bases, and 14 bases separated the two germline ends. CDR1 and CDR2 from the germline V gene are LGHNT and FRNRAP. DNA for the CDR3: TGTGCTAGTTCGAAGGGAGGTTTTCAGCCCCAGCATTTT. Translating gives CASSKGGFQPQHF.

The CDR3 DNA reads as TGTGCCAGCAGAAGGGACAGGAACACCGGGGAGCTGTTTTTT. It translates to CASRRDRNTGELFF. The chain recombines TRBV2 with TRBJ2-2, with 7 bases fitting TRBD1. The CDR3 has 14 residues. V was clipped by 6 bases and J by 1 base; unmatched bases: 2. Germline lookup yields CDR1 SNHLY and CDR2 FYNNEI.

As concerns this clone: In the same sample, other DNA sequences code for this CDR3. The chain employs TRBV28 and TRBJ1-1, with 8 positions matching TRBD1. V lost 5 bases to trimming and J lost 1 base; unmatched junction nucleotides: 6. CDR3 size: 15 residues. Germline V gene data show CDR1 as MDHEN and CDR2 as SYDVKM. CDR3 residues: CASSPPGTGNTEAFF. As DNA, the CDR3 is TGTGCCAGCAGTCCACCAGGGACAGGGAACACTGAAGCTTTCTTT. The whole variable domain, remainder taken from reference TRBV28 and TRBJ1-1, is DVKVTQSSRYLVKRTGEKVFLECVQDMDHENMFWYRQDPGLGLRLIYFSYDVKMKEKGDIPEGYSVSREKKERFSLILESASTNQTSMYLCASSPPGTGNTEAFFGQGTRLTVV.

This clone showed up just once. The chain uses TRBV19 and TRBJ1-1, with D perhaps TRBD1 (5 bases). CDR1 is LNHDA and CDR2 is SQIVND in the germline V gene (reference sequence). Trimming removed 2 bases at V and 1 base at J, with 8 bases between. The CDR3 consists of 14 residues. CDR3 sequence: CASSIRTGNTEAFF. The CDR3 DNA reads as TGTGCCAGTAGTATACGTACAGGGAACACTGAAGCTTTCTTT.

The chain combines TRBV5-4 with TRBJ1-2; D gene uncertain. Trimming cost V 4 bases and J 5 bases, with 12 bases left between them. Per the germline V gene, CDR1 is SGHNT and CDR2 is YYREEE (reference sequence). This CDR3 is 13 amino acids long. In nucleotides, the CDR3 is TGTGCCAGCAGCCCTTTCTTAAATTATGGCTACACCTTC. Protein product: CASSPFLNYGYTF.

This chain joins TRBV28 and TRBJ1-1; tentative D call: TRBD1 (5 bases). The CDR3 spans 13 residues. Germline CDR1 MDHEN, CDR2 SYDVKM. V lost 3 bases and J lost 2, with 7 bases in between. The CDR3 nucleotides read TGTGCCAGCAGTTTTGACAGAAACACTGAAGCTTTCTTT. Its translation: CASSFDRNTEAFF.

The genes are TRBV12-3 or TRBV12-4 and TRBJ2-3; tentatively, D is TRBD2 (6 bases). The CDR3 is 12 residues long. Trimming removed 3 bases from V and 7 bases from J, with 8 bases in between. CDR3 sequence: CASSLGDYTQYF. Here the CDR3 DNA reads TGTGCCAGCAGTTTGGGGGACTATACGCAGTATTTT.

The chain joins TRBV19 to TRBJ1-2; 10 bases are shared with TRBD1. Germline V CDR1 and CDR2: LNHDA, SQIVND (reference sequence). V dropped 4 bases and J dropped 5; count of bases not matched to a gene: 7. The CDR3 contains 15 residues. CDR3 DNA sequence: TGTGCCAGTAGTACCGGGGACAGGGGCTTGTATGGCTACACCTTC. Protein product: CASSTGDRGLYGYTF. Full variable domain (remainder filled in from reference TRBV19 and TRBJ1-2): DGGITQSPKYLFRKEGQNVTLSCEQNLNHDAMYWYRQDPGQGLRLIYYSQIVNDFQKGDIAEGYSVSREKKESFPLTVTSAQKNPTAFYLCASSTGDRGLYGYTFGSGTRLTVV.

The chain uses TRBV24-1 and TRBJ1-5; D perhaps matches TRBD1 (5 bases). The CDR3 length is 15 residues. Trimming shortened V by 4 bases and J by 3 bases, and 12 bases separated the two germline ends. Looked up from germline, CDR1 is KGHDR and CDR2 is SFDVKD. The CDR3 nucleotides are TGTGCCACCAGTGAGAGCAGGGTATTCAATCAGCCCCAGCATTTT. Its protein product is CATSESRVFNQPQHF.

The chain carries TRBV6-2 or TRBV6-3 and TRBJ1-2, with D tentatively TRBD1 (5 bases). Germline values: CDR1 MNHEY, CDR2 SVGEGT. V was pared by 5 bases and J by 8 bases, with 12 bases between. This CDR3 is built from 12 residues. CDR3 sequence: CASSRPGLGYTF. CDR3 nucleotides: TGTGCCAGCAGTAGGCCGGGACTCGGCTACACCTTC.

This clone has a single count. V gene TRBV3-1 (or the pseudogene TRBV3-2) combines with J gene TRBJ2-1; TRBD2 matches 12 bases. This CDR3 spans 18 amino acids. The junction had 10 bases not matched to a gene; V was cut back by 0 bases and J by 7 bases. The V gene's germline CDR1 is LGHDT and CDR2 YNNKEL (reference sequence). The DNA of the CDR3 is TGTGCCAGCAGCCAAGAAGTACTAGCGGGGGGTCCCAGAAATGAGCAGTTCTTC. Encoded protein: CASSQEVLAGGPRNEQFF.

V gene TRBV28 combines with J gene TRBJ1-4, with TRBD1 matching over 9 bases. The CDR3 contains 14 residues. Germline CDR1 MDHEN, CDR2 SYDVKM. The J segment lost 8 bases and the V segment lost 7 bases, leaving 8 bases of the junction unmatched. CDR3 bases: TGTGCCAGCATATCGGGACAGGGCGGCGAAAAACTGTTTTTT. Protein product: CASISGQGGEKLFF.